The next 21 T cell receptor beta chains were all read from a single sample in a study of T cells after yellow fever vaccination. Via MiXCR, TCRdb re-called the 5' RACE reads, giving one row per CDR3 protein. The sample shows about 74,000 distinct CDR3 sequences, around 6.5% of them seen only once. Sequenced here: CD8+ T cells sorted from PBMCs, sampled less than 6 days after the first yellow fever vaccination. These receptors originate from a man in his late teens or twenties who received the YFV17D yellow fever vaccine.

Regarding this clonotype: Being one base from a much bigger clone, this may be a read error. This chain joins TRBV6-5 and TRBJ2-3; 8 bases line up with TRBD2. After removal of 2 bases from V and 4 bases from J, the junction contained 5 bases not matched to a gene. This CDR3 region has 15 residues. CDR1 MNHEY and CDR2 SVGAGI come from the germline V gene. Written as DNA, the CDR3 is TGTGCCAGCAGTTACCCGGGGGGGTTCGCAGATACGCAGTATTTT. This sequence encodes CASSYPGGFADTQYF.

This clonotype was picked up many times. This chain uses TRBV29-1 with TRBJ2-7; tentatively, D is TRBD1 (5 bases). Trimming cost V 3 bases and J 0 bases, with 9 bases left between them. The CDR3 sequence is 13 residues long. From germline, CDR1 is SQVTM and CDR2 ANQGSEA. CDR3 in amino acids: CSVDITGSYEQYF. For the CDR3, the DNA is TGCAGCGTTGATATCACAGGCTCCTACGAGCAGTACTTC.

V gene TRBV1 combines with J gene TRBJ1-3; the table assigns TRBD1, which was not confirmed against the DNA. TRBV1 is designated a pseudogene. The CDR3 contains 18 residues. The CDR3 DNA reads as TGCACCAGCAGCCACGAACGCGGGACACCAAGCTCTGGAAACACCATATATTTT. It encodes CTSSHERGTPSSGNTIYF.

The chain couples TRBV9 to TRBJ2-1, with no clear D. The germline V gene encodes CDR1 SGDLS and CDR2 YYNGEE. This CDR3 contains 14 residues. Trimming stripped 0 bases from V and 8 bases from J, with 12 bases between. The CDR3 DNA reads as TGTGCCAGCAGCGTAGGAGGCCCGCCCGATGAGCAGTTCTTC. Protein: CASSVGGPPDEQFF. Full variable domain (missing parts from reference TRBV9 and TRBJ2-1): DSGVTQTPKHLITATGQRVTLRCSPRSGDLSVYWYQQSLDQGLQFLIQYYNGEERAKGNILERFSAQQFPDLHSELNLSSLELGDSALYFCASSVGGPPDEQFFGPGTRLTVL.

This clonotype showed up just a few times. The chain uses TRBV4-3 and TRBJ2-2; D might be TRBD1 (6 bases). The CDR3 extends over 15 amino acids. Germline assignment: CDR1 LGHNA and CDR2 YSLEER. V lost 3 bases to trimming and J lost 7 bases, with 15 bases between them. DNA of the CDR3: TGCGCCAGCAGCCATACACAGGGCGCGGGCGGGGAGCTGTTTTTT. This encodes CASSHTQGAGGELFF.

This clonotype was observed a handful of times. The chain is built from TRBV7-2 and TRBJ1-5; D gene uncertain. The V and J ends lost 1 base and 7 bases respectively, with 14 bases between them. The germline CDR1 and CDR2 sequences are SGHTA and FQGNSA. The CDR3 has 15 residues. The CDR3 nucleotides are TGTGCCAGCAGCTTAGGAGGGCGTGATACCCAGCCCCAGCATTTT. Translated, it gives CASSLGGRDTQPQHF.

The chain is built from TRBV29-1 and TRBJ2-2, with D possibly called TRBD1 or TRBD2 (5 bases each). This CDR3 has 14 residues. From germline, CDR1 is SQVTM and CDR2 ANQGSEA. V was clipped by 3 bases and J by 4 bases, with 12 bases between them. The DNA of the CDR3 is TGCAGCGTTGAGGGGGAGTTGGGCACCGGGGAGCTGTTTTTT. Amino acids: CSVEGELGTGELFF.

This clonotype showed up just a few times. This chain uses TRBV7-9 with TRBJ2-7; TRBD1 aligns across 8 bases. This CDR3 comprises 15 residues. Looked up from germline, CDR1 is SEHNR and CDR2 is FQNEAQ (reference sequence). The trim removed 1 base at V and 3 bases at J, leaving 5 bases unmatched. The CDR3 protein is CASSLVTGESYEQYV. In DNA form, the CDR3 reads TGTGCCAGCAGCTTAGTGACAGGGGAAAGCTACGAGCAGTACGTC.

The chain is built from TRBV12-3 or TRBV12-4 and TRBJ2-2; 9 bases are a match to TRBD1. The CDR3 contains 14 residues. Trimming took 6 bases from V and 7 from J; bases not matched to a gene: 6. Here the CDR3 reads CASSRTGVGGELFF. CDR3 sequence (DNA): TGTGCCAGCAGCCGGACAGGGGTTGGCGGGGAGCTGTTTTTT.

The rearrangement joins TRBV27 to TRBJ1-2; 7 bases are shared with TRBD1. Germline V gene lookup returns CDR1 MNHEY and CDR2 SMNVEV (reference sequence). This CDR3 has 14 residues. V gave up 5 bases and J gave up 3 bases; unmatched junction bases: 6. CDR3: CASSTTGEYYGYTF. CDR3 sequence (DNA): TGTGCCAGCAGTACCACAGGGGAGTACTATGGCTACACCTTC.

This clonotype has only a few counts. The chain uses TRBV7-9 and TRBJ1-1, with unresolved D. V dropped 3 bases and J dropped 0 bases, with 8 bases sitting between them. The CDR3 contains 14 residues. Germline CDR1 reads SEHNR; CDR2 reads FQNEAQ (reference sequence). The CDR3 DNA is TGTGCCAGCAGCTTTGCCACCATGAACACTGAAGCTTTCTTT. This sequence encodes CASSFATMNTEAFF.

This clonotype appeared a few times. The gene calls are TRBV7-9 and TRBJ1-2, with no clear D. V gave up 2 bases and J gave up 4 bases, with 5 bases separating them. From germline, CDR1 is SEHNR and CDR2 FQNEAQ (reference sequence). The CDR3 is 12 amino acids. For the CDR3, the DNA is TGTGCCAGCAGCTTAACACCCTATGGCTACACCTTC. This translates into CASSLTPYGYTF. Filled out from reference TRBV7-9 and TRBJ1-2, the complete variable domain reads DTGVSQNPRHKITKRGQNVTFRCDPISEHNRLYWYRQTLGQGPEFLTYFQNEAQLEKSRLLSDRFSAERPKGSFSTLEIQRTEQGDSAMYLCASSLTPYGYTFGSGTRLTVV.

This clonotype was seen at least ten times. The rearrangement links TRBV3-1 to TRBJ2-3, with 13 nucleotides matching TRBD2. The CDR3 is 14 amino acids. The junction had 1 base not matched to a gene; V was cut back by 5 bases and J by 5 bases. The V gene's germline CDR1 is LGHDT and CDR2 YNNKEL (reference sequence). The CDR3 bases are TGTGCCAGCAGCTGGACTAGCGGGAGAGATACGCAGTATTTT. It specifies CASSWTSGRDTQYF.

V usage is TRBV11-2 and J usage is TRBJ2-3; perhaps D is TRBD1 or TRBD2 (6 bases each). CDR1 is SGHAT and CDR2 is FQNNGV in the germline V gene. Trimming pared 7 bases from V and 2 bases from J, leaving 22 bases between. The CDR3 contains 17 residues. The CDR3 coding sequence is TGTGCCAGCAACACCCGGGGGCGGGGCGCCCCCACAGATACGCAGTATTTT. Translating gives CASNTRGRGAPTDTQYF.

V is TRBV5-4 and J is TRBJ1-4; the match to TRBD1 covers 8 bases. Germline CDR1 reads SGHNT; CDR2 reads YYREEE (reference sequence). V was clipped by 4 bases and J by 8 bases; unmatched bases: 7. The CDR3 loop spans 14 amino acids. The DNA for the CDR3 is TGTGCCAGCAGCCTCGGACAGGGAGAGGAAAAACTGTTTTTT. It is translated as CASSLGQGEEKLFF.

A few counts support this clonotype. The gene calls are TRBV29-1 and TRBJ2-7; D is perhaps TRBD1 (5 bases). Germline lookup yields CDR1 SQVTM and CDR2 ANQGSEA. V lost 3 bases to trimming and J lost 7 bases, with 10 bases between them. The CDR3 contains 11 residues. The CDR3 protein is CSVDRVGEQYF. The DNA for the CDR3 is TGCAGCGTTGACAGGGTGGGGGAGCAGTACTTC.

Remarks on this clonotype: A much larger clonotype is one base distant, so this may be a read error. The V and J genes are TRBV6-2 or TRBV6-3 and TRBJ1-6; no definite D call. Germline assignment: CDR1 MNHEY and CDR2 SVGEGT. The CDR3 length is 14 residues. V shed 4 bases and J shed 15 bases, with 19 bases lying between them. The CDR3 DNA follows: TGTGCCAGCAGTTCCGAGTCCTGGGTCAGAAGCCTCCACTTT. Amino acid sequence: CASSSESWVRSLHF.

This clonotype was seen more than once but under ten times. The junction does not match germline at one end; this may be a read error. The chain employs TRBV5-1 and TRBJ2-5; the D gene is possibly TRBD2 (5 bases). The CDR3 consists of 14 residues. In germline, CDR1 is SGHRS, CDR2 YFSETQ. CDR3 sequence reads: CASSLDPLGEIQYF. In DNA form, the CDR3 reads TGCGCCAGCAGCTTAGACCCGCTTGGGGAGATCCAGTACTTC.

This clonotype was counted between two and nine times. This sequence joins TRBV4-1 and TRBJ2-7, with TRBD1 matching 12 bases. Germline CDR1 and CDR2: MGHRA and YSYEKL. The CDR3 loop spans 14 amino acids. Trimming cost V 4 bases and J 4 bases; bases outside gene matches: 2. The CDR3 sequence: CASSRGQGAYEQYF. The DNA of the CDR3 is TGCGCCAGCAGCCGGGGACAGGGGGCGTACGAGCAGTACTTC.

A few counts support this clonotype. The chain uses TRBV7-9 and TRBJ2-1, with TRBD1 identical over 10 bases. The ends lost 5 bases at V and 3 bases at J; junction bases unmatched: 7. Germline values: CDR1 SEHNR, CDR2 FQNEAQ (reference sequence). The CDR3 has 16 amino acids. This CDR3 reads CASSGGTGEGYNEQFF. The CDR3 coding sequence is TGTGCCAGCAGCGGAGGGACAGGGGAGGGCTACAATGAGCAGTTCTTC.

The V and J genes are TRBV24-1 and TRBJ2-1; D remains unclear. The CDR3 loop spans 12 amino acids. V lost 9 bases, J lost 3 bases, and 8 bases lay in between. In germline, CDR1 is KGHDR, CDR2 SFDVKD. CDR3 sequence (DNA): TGTGCCACCGGAGTGGGCTACAATGAGCAGTTCTTC. It is translated as CATGVGYNEQFF.